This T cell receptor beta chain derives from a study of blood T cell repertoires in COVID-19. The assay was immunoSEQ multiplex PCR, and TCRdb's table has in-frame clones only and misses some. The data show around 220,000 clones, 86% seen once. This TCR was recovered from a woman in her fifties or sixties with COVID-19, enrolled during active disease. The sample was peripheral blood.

The CDR3 DNA follows: TGCGCCAGCAGCCAAGATAGGACAGGGGACAATGAGCAGTTCTTC. It yields the protein CASSQDRTGDNEQFF. This chain links TRBV4-3 with TRBJ2-1; TRBD1 agrees at 9 bases. Trimming cost V 0 bases and J 5 bases; bases outside gene matches: 2. The CDR3 runs 15 residues. CDR1 and CDR2 from the germline V gene are LGHNA and YSLEER.